Given below is one T cell receptor beta chain in context. The sample is drawn from a study of T cells after yellow fever vaccination. Using its own MiXCR run on the 5' RACE reads, TCRdb lists one record per CDR3 protein. The sample has hundreds of thousands of distinct CDR3 sequences; about 19% are singletons. The clonotype originates from a young man who received the YFV17D yellow fever vaccine. The starting material was PBMCs, obtained 15 days after the yellow fever booster vaccination.

CDR3 DNA sequence: TGCAGCGTTGAACTAGCGGGAGTCTACGAGCAGTACTTC. The encoded protein is CSVELAGVYEQYF. This chain uses TRBV29-1 with TRBJ2-7; 10 positions match TRBD2. J gave up 3 bases and V 2 bases, and 1 base lay outside the gene matches. Germline assignment: CDR1 SQVTM and CDR2 ANQGSEA. The CDR3 is made up of 13 amino acids.